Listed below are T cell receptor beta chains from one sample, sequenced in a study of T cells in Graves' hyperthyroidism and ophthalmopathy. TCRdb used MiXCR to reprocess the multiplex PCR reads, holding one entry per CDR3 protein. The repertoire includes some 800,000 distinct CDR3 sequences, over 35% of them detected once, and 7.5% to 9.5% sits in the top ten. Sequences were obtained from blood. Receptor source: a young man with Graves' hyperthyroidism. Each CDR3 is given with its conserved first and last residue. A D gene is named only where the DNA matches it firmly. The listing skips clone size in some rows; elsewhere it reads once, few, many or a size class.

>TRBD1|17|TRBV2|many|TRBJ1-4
TGTGCCAGCAGTGAAATCGGGACAGGGTCAACTAATGAAAAACTGTTTTTT
CASSEIGTGSTNEKLFF
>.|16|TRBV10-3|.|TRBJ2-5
TGTGCCAGCAGTGGAGGGACAGCCAAAAGGTGGGAGACCCAGTACTTC
CASSGGTAKRWETQYF
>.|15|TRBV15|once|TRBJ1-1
TGTGCCACCAGCGTTGGGCAGGGATCGGACACTGAAGCTTTCTTT
CATSVGQGSDTEAFF
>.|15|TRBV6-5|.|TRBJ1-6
TGTGCCAGCAGTTACCTACAGGGTCGGGATTCACCCCTCCACTTT
CASSYLQGRDSPLHF
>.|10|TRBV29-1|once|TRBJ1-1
TGCACCGACGGAAACACTGAAGCTTTCTTT
CTDGNTEAFF
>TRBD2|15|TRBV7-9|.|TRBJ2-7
TGTGCCAGCAGCTTAGAGGCGGGAGGGAACTACGAGCAGTACTTC
CASSLEAGGNYEQYF
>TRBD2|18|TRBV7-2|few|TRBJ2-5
TGCGCCAGCAGCCCGGCCCAGACTAGCGGGGGGTCTCAAGAGACCCAGTACTTC
CASSPAQTSGGSQETQYF
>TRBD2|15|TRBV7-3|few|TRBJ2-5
TGTGCCAGCAGCCCAGGGACTAGCACGGCGGAGACCCAGTACTTC
CASSPGTSTAETQYF
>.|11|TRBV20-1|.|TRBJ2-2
TGCAGTGCTTTTAGAACCGGGGAGCTGTTTTTT
CSAFRTGELFF
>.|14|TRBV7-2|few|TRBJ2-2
TGTGCCAGCAGCCAAGTCTTAGCAATCGGGGAGCTGTTTTTT
CASSQVLAIGELFF
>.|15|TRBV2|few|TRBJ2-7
TGTGCCAGCAGTGGCCAGGGTCTCTTATCCTACGAGCAGTACTTC
CASSGQGLLSYEQYF
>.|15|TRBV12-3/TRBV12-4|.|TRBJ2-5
TGTGCCAGCAGCCAACAAGGACAGATCCAAGAGACCCAGTACTTC
CASSQQGQIQETQYF
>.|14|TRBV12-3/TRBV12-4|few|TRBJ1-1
TGTGCCAGCAGTTTGTTCGGCAGCTACACTGAAGCTTTCTTT
CASSLFGSYTEAFF
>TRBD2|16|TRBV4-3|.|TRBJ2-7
TGCGCCAGCAGCCAATCGGGGGGGTCCAGCTCCTACGAGCAGTACTTC
CASSQSGGSSSYEQYF
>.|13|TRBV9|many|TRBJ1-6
TGTGCCAGCCGCGGAGTGGATGGGTCACCCCTCCACTTT
CASRGVDGSPLHF
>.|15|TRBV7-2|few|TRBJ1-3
TGTGCCAGCAGCTTAAGCGCGACAGTTGCTAACACCATATATTTT
CASSLSATVANTIYF
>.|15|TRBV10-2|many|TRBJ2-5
TGCGCCAGCAGTGACGCGGGGCTAGCCGGAGAGACCCAGTACTTC
CASSDAGLAGETQYF
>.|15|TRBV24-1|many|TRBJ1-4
TGTGCCACCAGTGATTCATCAGCAACTAATGAAAAACTGTTTTTT
CATSDSSATNEKLFF
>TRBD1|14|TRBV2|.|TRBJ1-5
TGTGCCAGCAGTTCGGACAGGGCTGCACAGCCCCAGCATTTT
CASSSDRAAQPQHF
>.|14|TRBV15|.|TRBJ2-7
TGTGCCACCAGCAGCCTTGGGGAGGAAAACGAGCAGTACTTC
CATSSLGEENEQYF
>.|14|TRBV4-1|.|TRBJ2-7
TGCGCCAGCAGCCCGTGGGACGGACACTACGAGCAGTACTTC
CASSPWDGHYEQYF
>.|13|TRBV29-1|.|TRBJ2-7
TGCAGCGTTGAAGAGGAAGGCTCCTACGAGCAGTACTTC
CSVEEEGSYEQYF
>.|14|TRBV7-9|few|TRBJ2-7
TGTGCCAGCAGTTCTAAGCGGGCCTCCTACGAGCAGTACTTC
CASSSKRASYEQYF
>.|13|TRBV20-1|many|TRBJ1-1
TGCAGTGCTAGGCTGACAGGGAACACTGAAGCTTTCTTT
CSARLTGNTEAFF
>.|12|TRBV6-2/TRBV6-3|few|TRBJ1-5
TGTGCCAGCAGTTACTCGAGGACGCCCCAGCATTTT
CASSYSRTPQHF
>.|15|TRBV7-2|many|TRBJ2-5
TGTGCCAGCAGCTTAAGGGCTAGCGAAAAAGAGACCCAGTACTTC
CASSLRASEKETQYF
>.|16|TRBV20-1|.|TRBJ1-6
TGCAGTGCTAGAGATCAAGCCAGGGAATGGGGTTCACCCCTCCACTTT
CSARDQAREWGSPLHF
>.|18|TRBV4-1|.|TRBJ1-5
TGCGCCAGCAGCCAACCTGGGACGGCTCATCCGTCCCATCAGCCCCAGCATTTT
CASSQPGTAHPSHQPQHF
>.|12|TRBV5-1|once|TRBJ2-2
TGCGCCAGCACCCCCGACCCCGGGGAGCTGTTTTTT
CASTPDPGELFF
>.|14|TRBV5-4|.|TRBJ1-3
TGTGCCAGCAGCTTGTGGGGGCTTGGAAACACCATATATTTT
CASSLWGLGNTIYF
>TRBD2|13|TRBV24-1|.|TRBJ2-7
TGTGCCAGCATGCCCATAGCGGGAGACGAGCAGTACTTC
CASMPIAGDEQYF
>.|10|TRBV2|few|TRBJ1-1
TGTGCCGCCGGGAACACTGAAGCTTTCTTT
CAAGNTEAFF